This TCR beta chain comes out of a study of regulatory T cells in long-lasting Graves disease. Whole-study results and caveats: Fewer public clonotypes were shared by new patients (966) than by persistent patients (roughly 2,500).

Time point defined: newly diagnosed GD, antithyroid drugs for less than 3 months. PBMC RNA was the source of the TCR library. This clonotype was observed a few times. Its specificity is not known. Building of the TCR beta libraries involved iRepertoire HTBI primers and Arm-PCR of CDR3 regions. Each CDR3 protein is one row after TCRdb ran MiXCR on the multiplex PCR reads. The top ten hold 22% of the sample, which has approximately 210,000 distinct CDR3 sequences, around 20% seen once. This TCR came from a female donor with Graves disease. The sample in question was peripheral blood mononuclear cells (PBMCs), obtained at new diagnosis, from a patient treated with antithyroid drugs.

Here the CDR3 DNA reads TGTGCCAGCAGTTCTACCTTGGGACAGGGAACCTATGGCTACACCTTC. Translating it yields CASSSTLGQGTYGYTF. The chain uses TRBV6-2 or TRBV6-3 and TRBJ1-2; the match to TRBD1 covers 9 bases. The CDR3 has 16 amino acids. Losses at the gene ends were 4 bases for V and 4 bases for J; bases not matched to a gene: 10. Germline V gene lookup returns CDR1 MNHEY and CDR2 SVGEGT.